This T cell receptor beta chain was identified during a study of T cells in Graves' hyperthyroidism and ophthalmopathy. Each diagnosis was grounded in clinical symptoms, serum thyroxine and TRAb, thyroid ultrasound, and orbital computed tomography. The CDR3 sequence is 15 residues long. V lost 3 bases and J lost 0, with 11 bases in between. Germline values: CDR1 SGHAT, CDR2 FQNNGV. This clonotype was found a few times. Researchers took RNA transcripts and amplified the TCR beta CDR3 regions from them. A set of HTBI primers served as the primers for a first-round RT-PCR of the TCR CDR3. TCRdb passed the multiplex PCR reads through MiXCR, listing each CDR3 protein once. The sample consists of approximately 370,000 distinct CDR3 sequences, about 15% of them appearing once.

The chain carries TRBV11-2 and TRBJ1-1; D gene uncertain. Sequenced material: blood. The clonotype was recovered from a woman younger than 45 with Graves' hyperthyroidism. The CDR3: CASSLGFPLNTEAFF. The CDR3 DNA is TGTGCCAGCAGCTTGGGTTTCCCCTTGAACACTGAAGCTTTCTTT.